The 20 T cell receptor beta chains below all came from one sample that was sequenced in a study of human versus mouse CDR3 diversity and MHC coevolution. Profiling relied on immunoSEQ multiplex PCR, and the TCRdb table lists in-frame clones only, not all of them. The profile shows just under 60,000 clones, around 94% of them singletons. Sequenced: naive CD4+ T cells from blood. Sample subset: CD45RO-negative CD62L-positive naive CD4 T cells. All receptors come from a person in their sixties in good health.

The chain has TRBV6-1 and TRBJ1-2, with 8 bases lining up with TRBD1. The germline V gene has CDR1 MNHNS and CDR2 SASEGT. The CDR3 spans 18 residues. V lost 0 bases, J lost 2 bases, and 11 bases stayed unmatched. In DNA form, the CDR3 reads TGTGCCAGCAGTGAAGCTGAGGACAGGGACGGAATCAACTATGGCTACACCTTC. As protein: CASSEAEDRDGINYGYTF.

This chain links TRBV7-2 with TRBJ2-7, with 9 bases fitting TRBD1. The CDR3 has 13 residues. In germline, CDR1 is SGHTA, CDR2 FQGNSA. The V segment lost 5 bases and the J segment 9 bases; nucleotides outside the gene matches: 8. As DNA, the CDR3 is TGTGCCAGCAGCCCAAACAGGGGGCTATGGCAGTACTTC. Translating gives CASSPNRGLWQYF. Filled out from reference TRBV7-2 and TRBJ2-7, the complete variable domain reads GAGVSQSPSNKVTEKGKDVELRCDPISGHTALYWYRQSLGQGLEFLIYFQGNSAPDKSGLPSDRFSAERTGGSVSTLTIQRTQQEDSAVYLCASSPNRGLWQYFGPGTRLTVT.

This chain's CDR3 is CASRRDRNTEAFF. The CDR3 coding sequence is TGCGCCAGCAGACGGGACAGGAACACTGAAGCTTTCTTT. The chain is built from TRBV10-1 and TRBJ1-1; 7 positions agree with TRBD1. V was clipped by 6 bases and J by 1 base; unmatched bases: 2. The CDR3 length is 13 residues. Looked up from germline, CDR1 is WNHNN and CDR2 is SYGVQD (reference sequence).

The CDR3 is CASRFQGPNQPQHF. CDR3 bases: TGTGCCAGCAGGTTTCAGGGCCCCAATCAGCCCCAGCATTTT. This chain joins TRBV2 and TRBJ1-5, with a tentative D call TRBD1 (5 bases). This CDR3 spans 14 amino acids. Germline V gives CDR1 SNHLY, CDR2 FYNNEI. V lost 6 bases, J lost 3 bases, and 12 bases lay in between.

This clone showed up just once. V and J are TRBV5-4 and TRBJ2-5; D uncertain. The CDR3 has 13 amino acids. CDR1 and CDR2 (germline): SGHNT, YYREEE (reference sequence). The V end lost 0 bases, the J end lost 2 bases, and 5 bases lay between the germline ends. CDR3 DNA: TGTGCCAGCAGCTTGGCCTTACAAGAGACCCAGTACTTC. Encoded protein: CASSLALQETQYF. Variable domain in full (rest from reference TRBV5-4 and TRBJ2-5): ETGVTQSPTHLIKTRGQQVTLRCSSQSGHNTVSWYQQALGQGPQFIFQYYREEENGRGNFPPRFSGLQFPNYSSELNVNALELDDSALYLCASSLALQETQYFGPGTRLLVL.

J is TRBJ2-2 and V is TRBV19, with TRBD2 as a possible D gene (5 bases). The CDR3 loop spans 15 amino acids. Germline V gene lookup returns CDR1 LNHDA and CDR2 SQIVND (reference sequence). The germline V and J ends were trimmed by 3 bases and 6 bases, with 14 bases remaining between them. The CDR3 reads CASSMSRVDAGELFF. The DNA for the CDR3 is TGTGCCAGTAGTATGTCGCGGGTAGACGCCGGGGAGCTGTTTTTT.

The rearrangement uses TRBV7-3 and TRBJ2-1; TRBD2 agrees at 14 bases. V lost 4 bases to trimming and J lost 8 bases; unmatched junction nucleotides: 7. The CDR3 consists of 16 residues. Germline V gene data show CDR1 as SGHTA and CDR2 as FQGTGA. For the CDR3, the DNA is TGTGCCAGCAGCTCCCGACTAGCGGGAGGGTTCGATGAGCAGTTCTTC. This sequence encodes CASSSRLAGGFDEQFF.

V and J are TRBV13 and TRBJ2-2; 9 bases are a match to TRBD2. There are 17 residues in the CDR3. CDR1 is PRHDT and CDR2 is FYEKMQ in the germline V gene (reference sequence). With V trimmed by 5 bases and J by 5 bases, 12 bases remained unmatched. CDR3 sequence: CASSPALAGRETGELFF. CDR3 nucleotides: TGTGCCAGCAGCCCCGCCCTAGCGGGAAGAGAGACCGGGGAGCTGTTTTTT.

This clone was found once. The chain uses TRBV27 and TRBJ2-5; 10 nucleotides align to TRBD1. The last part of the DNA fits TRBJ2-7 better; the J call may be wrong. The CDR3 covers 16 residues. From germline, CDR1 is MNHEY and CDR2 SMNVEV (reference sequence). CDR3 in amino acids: CASSRDRDRGSYEQYF. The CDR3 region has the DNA TGTGCCAGCAGTCGAGACCGGGACAGGGGCTCCTACGAGCAGTACTTC.

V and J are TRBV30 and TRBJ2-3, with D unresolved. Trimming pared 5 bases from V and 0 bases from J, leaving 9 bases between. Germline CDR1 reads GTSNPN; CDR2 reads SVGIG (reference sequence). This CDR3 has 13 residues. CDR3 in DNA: TGTGCCTGGTGCGCGAGGAGCACAGATACGCAGTATTTT. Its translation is CAWCARSTDTQYF.

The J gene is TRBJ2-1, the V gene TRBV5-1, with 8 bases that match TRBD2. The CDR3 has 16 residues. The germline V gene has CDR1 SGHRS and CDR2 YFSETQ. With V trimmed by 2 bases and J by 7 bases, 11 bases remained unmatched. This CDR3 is CASSLGSGRGVNEQFF. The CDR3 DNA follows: TGCGCCAGCAGCTTAGGGAGCGGGAGAGGGGTTAATGAGCAGTTCTTC.

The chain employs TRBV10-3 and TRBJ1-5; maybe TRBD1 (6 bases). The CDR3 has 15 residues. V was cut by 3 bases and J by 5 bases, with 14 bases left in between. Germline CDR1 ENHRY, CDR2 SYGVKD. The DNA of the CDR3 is TGTGCCATCAGTGACAGCAGGGGAGGGGATCAGCCCCAGCATTTT. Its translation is CAISDSRGGDQPQHF.

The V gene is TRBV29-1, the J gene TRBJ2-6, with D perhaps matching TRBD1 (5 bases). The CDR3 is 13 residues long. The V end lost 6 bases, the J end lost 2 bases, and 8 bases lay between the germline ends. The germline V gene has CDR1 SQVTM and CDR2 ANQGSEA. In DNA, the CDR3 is TGCAGCGTGACAGTAGCTGGGGCCAACGTCCTGACTTTC. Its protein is CSVTVAGANVLTF.

CDR3 sequence: CASSWRLAGSYNEQFF. For the CDR3, the DNA is TGCGCCAGCAGCTGGAGGCTAGCGGGATCCTACAATGAGCAGTTCTTC. J is TRBJ2-1 and V is TRBV5-1, with TRBD2 identical over 9 bases. Per germline, CDR1 SGHRS and CDR2 YFSETQ. The CDR3 runs 16 residues. With 3 bases clipped from V and 1 base from J, the junction kept 5 bases outside the gene matches.

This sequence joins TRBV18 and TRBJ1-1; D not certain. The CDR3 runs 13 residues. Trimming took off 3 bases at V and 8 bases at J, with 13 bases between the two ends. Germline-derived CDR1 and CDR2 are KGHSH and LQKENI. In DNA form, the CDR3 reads TGTGCCAGCTCACCTACACTCGAGGAGGAAGCTTTCTTT. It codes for CASSPTLEEEAFF.

The CDR3 nucleotides read TGTGCCAGCAGCGCCCACACCGACAAGGATGGCTACACCTTC. The encoded protein is CASSAHTDKDGYTF. J is TRBJ1-2 and V is TRBV9; D remains ambiguous. CDR3 length: 14 residues. Germline V gene sequence: CDR1 SGDLS, CDR2 YYNGEE. The ends were cut back, 3 bases at V and 6 bases at J, with 15 bases in the middle.

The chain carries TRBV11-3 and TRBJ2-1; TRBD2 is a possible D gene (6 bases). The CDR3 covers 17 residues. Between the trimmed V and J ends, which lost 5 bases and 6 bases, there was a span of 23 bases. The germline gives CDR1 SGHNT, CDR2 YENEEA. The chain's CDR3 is CASSPRGMPGRFNEQFF. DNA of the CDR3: TGTGCCAGCAGCCCACGCGGGATGCCAGGGAGGTTCAATGAGCAGTTCTTC.

The CDR3 spells CASSETGPGQFF. The CDR3 nucleotides are TGCGCCAGCAGTGAGACAGGACCGGGGCAGTTCTTC. The rearrangement links TRBV10-1 to TRBJ2-1, with TRBD1 as a possible D gene (5 bases). Trimming took 2 bases from V and 12 from J, leaving 11 bases between them. The length of the CDR3 is 12 residues. The germline V gene has CDR1 WNHNN and CDR2 SYGVQD (reference sequence).

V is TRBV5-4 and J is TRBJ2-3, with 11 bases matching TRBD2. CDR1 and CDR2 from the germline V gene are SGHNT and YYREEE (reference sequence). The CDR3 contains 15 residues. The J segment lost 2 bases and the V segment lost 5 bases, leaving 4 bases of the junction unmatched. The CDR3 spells CASRGGLAATDTQYF. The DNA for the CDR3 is TGTGCCAGCAGGGGGGGACTAGCGGCCACAGATACGCAGTATTTT.

The CDR3 loop reads CAMQQGRGYNSPLHF. CDR3 nucleotides: TGTGCCATGCAACAGGGCCGAGGTTATAATTCACCCCTCCACTTT. V gene TRBV2 combines with J gene TRBJ1-6; maybe TRBD1 (6 bases). Germline CDR1 is SNHLY and CDR2 is FYNNEI. CDR3 length: 15 residues. V was trimmed by 10 bases and J by 4 bases, leaving 17 bases between them. The variable domain in full, completed from reference TRBV2 and TRBJ1-6, reads EPEVTQTPSHQVTQMGQEVILRCVPISNHLYFYWYRQILGQKVEFLVSFYNNEISEKSEIFDDQFSVERPDGSNFTLKIRSTKLEDSAMYFCAMQQGRGYNSPLHFGNGTRLTVT.